This T cell receptor beta chain originates from a study of blood T cell repertoires in COVID-19. On the study more broadly: The samples span acute and convalescent COVID-19 from the United States, Italy and Spain.

The count of this clone is one. V lost 2 bases to trimming and J lost 4 bases; unmatched junction nucleotides: 12. The CDR3 loop spans 17 amino acids. Germline-derived CDR1 and CDR2 are SGHNT and YYREEE (reference sequence). The data were produced by immunoSEQ multiplex PCR, yet TCRdb's version contains in-frame clones alone and is incomplete. The repertoire holds more than 65,000 clones, 91% seen once, with 7.5% to 9% in the top ten. The rearrangement joins TRBV5-4 to TRBJ1-2, with 9 positions matching TRBD1. The material sequenced was peripheral blood. The source is a human donor in a cohort sampled during active COVID-19. This chain's CDR3 is CASSFGTGSGPGYGYTF. For the CDR3, the DNA is TGTGCCAGCAGCTTTGGGACAGGGTCAGGTCCGGGCTATGGCTACACCTTC.